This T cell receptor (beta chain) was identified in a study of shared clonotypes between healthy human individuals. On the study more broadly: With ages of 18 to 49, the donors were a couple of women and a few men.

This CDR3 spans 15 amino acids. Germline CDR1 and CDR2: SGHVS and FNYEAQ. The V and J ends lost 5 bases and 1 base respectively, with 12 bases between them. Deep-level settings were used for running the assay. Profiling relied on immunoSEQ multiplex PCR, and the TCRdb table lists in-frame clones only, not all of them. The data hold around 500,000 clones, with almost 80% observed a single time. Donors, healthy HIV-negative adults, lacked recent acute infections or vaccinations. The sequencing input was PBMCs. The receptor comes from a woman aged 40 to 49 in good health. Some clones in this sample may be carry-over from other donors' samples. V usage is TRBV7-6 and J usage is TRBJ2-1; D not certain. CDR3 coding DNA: TGTGCCAGCAGCACCGTAAGGCGGTCCTACAATGAGCAGTTCTTC. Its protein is CASSTVRRSYNEQFF.